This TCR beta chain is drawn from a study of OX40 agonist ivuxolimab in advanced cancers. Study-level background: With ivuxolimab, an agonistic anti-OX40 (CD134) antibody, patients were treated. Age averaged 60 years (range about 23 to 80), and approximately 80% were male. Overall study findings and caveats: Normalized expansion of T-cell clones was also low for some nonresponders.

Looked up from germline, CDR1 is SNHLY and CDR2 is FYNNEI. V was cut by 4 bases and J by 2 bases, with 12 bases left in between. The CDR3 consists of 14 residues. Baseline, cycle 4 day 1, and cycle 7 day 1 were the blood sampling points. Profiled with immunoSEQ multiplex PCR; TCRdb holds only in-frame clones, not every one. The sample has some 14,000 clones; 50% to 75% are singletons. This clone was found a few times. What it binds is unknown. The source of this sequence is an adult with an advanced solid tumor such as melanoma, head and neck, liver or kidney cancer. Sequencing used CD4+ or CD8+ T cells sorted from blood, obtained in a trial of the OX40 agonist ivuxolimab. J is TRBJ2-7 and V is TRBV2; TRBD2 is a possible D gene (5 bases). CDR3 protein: CASSGTGNPYEQYF. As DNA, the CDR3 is TGTGCCAGCAGTGGGACGGGGAACCCCTACGAGCAGTACTTC.